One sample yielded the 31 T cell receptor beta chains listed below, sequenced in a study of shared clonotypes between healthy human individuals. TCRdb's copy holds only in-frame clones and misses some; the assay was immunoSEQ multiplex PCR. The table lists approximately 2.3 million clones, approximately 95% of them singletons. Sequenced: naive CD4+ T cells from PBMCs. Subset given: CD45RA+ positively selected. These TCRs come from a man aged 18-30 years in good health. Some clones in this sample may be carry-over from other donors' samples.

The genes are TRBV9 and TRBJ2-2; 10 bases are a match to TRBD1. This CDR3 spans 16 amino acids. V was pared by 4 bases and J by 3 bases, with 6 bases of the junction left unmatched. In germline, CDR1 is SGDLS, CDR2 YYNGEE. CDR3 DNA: TGTGCCAGCAGCAAGACAGGGGGCCGGTACACCGGGGAGCTGTTTTTT. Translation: CASSKTGGRYTGELFF.

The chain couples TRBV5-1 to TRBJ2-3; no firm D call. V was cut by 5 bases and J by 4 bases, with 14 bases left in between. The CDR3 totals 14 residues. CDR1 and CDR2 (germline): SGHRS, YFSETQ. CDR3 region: CASRSGHQADTQYF. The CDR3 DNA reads TGCGCCAGCAGGAGTGGGCACCAGGCAGATACGCAGTATTTT.

The CDR3 region has the DNA TGTGCCTGGAGTGGCCCTTCGAGCACAGATACGCAGTATTTT. As protein: CAWSGPSSTDTQYF. The chain joins TRBV30 to TRBJ2-3; no clear D gene. In germline, CDR1 is GTSNPN, CDR2 SVGIG (reference sequence). The CDR3 is made up of 14 amino acids. The V and J ends lost 1 base and 0 bases respectively, with 8 bases between them.

The CDR3 DNA reads as TGTGCCAGTAGTCACCGGGACGGGGGCAATCAGCCCCAGCATTTT. Its translation: CASSHRDGGNQPQHF. This sequence joins TRBV19 and TRBJ1-5; possible D gene TRBD1, 5 bases. V lost 5 bases to trimming and J lost 2 bases, with 13 bases between them. The CDR3 consists of 15 residues. Germline V gives CDR1 LNHDA, CDR2 SQIVND (reference sequence).

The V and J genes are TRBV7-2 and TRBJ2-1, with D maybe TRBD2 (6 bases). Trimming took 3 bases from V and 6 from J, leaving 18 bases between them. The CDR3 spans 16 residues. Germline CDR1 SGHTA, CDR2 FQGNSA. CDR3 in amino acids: CASSFPRGGGTNEQFF. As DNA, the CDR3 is TGTGCCAGCAGCTTCCCACGGGGAGGTGGTACCAATGAGCAGTTCTTC.

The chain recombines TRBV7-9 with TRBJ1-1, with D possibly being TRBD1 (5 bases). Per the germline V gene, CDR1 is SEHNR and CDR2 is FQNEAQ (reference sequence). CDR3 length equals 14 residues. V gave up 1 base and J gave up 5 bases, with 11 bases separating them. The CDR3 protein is CASSLGSEGTEAFF. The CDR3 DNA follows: TGTGCCAGCAGCTTAGGTTCGGAGGGGACTGAAGCTTTCTTT.

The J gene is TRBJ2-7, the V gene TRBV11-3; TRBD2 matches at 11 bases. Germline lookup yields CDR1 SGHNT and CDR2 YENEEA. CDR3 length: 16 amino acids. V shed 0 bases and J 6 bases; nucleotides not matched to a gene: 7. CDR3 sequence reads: CASSLDMTSGMAEQYF. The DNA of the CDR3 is TGTGCCAGCAGCTTAGATATGACTAGCGGGATGGCCGAGCAGTACTTC. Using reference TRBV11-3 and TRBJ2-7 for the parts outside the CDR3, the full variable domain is EAGVVQSPRYKIIEKKQPVAFWCNPISGHNTLYWYLQNLGQGPELLIRYENEEAVDDSQLPKDRFSAERLKGVDSTLKIQPAELGDSAVYLCASSLDMTSGMAEQYFGPGTRLTVT.

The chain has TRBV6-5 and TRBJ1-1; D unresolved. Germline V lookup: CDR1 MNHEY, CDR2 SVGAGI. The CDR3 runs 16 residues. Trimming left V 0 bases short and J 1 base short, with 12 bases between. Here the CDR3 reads CASSYSIHQPNTEAFF. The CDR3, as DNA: TGTGCCAGCAGTTACTCGATACACCAACCGAACACTGAAGCTTTCTTT.

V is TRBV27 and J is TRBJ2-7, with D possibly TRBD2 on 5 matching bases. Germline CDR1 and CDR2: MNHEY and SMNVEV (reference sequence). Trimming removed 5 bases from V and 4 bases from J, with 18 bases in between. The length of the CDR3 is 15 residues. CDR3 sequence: CASSPEVARAYEQYF. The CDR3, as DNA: TGTGCCAGCAGTCCGGAGGTAGCGAGGGCTTACGAGCAGTACTTC.

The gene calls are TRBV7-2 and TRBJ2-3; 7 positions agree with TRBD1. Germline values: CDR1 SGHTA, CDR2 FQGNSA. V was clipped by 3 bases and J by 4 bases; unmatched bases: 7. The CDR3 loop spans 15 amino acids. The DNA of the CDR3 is TGTGCCAGCAGCTTGTTTAAGGGGGCGCCAGATACGCAGTATTTT. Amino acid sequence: CASSLFKGAPDTQYF.

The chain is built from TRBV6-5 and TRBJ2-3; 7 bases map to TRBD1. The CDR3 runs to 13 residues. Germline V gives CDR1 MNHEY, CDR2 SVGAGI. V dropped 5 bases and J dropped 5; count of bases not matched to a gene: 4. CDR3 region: CASSLDRLDTQYF. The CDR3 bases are TGTGCCAGCAGTCTGGACAGGTTAGATACGCAGTATTTT.

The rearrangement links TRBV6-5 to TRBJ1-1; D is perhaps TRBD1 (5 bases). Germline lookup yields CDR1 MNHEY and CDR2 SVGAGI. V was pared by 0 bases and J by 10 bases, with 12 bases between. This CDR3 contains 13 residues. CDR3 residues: CASSYSGRDPAFF. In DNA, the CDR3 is TGTGCCAGCAGTTACTCCGGACGGGACCCAGCTTTCTTT.

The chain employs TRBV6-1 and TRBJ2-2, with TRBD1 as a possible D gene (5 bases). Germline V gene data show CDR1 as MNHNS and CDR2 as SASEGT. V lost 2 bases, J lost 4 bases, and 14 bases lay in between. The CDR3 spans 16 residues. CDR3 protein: CASSESRTLITGELFF. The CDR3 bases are TGTGCCAGCAGTGAAAGCAGGACACTTATCACCGGGGAGCTGTTTTTT.

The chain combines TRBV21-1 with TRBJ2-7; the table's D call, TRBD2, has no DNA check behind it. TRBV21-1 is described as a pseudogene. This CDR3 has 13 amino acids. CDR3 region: CASSNHGNHEQYF. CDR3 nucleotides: TGTGCCAGCAGCAATCACGGGAATCACGAGCAGTACTTC.

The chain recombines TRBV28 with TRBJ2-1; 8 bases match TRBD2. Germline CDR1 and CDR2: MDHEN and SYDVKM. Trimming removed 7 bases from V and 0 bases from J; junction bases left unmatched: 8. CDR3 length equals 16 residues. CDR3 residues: CASTPAGASSYNEQFF. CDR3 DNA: TGTGCCAGCACCCCAGCGGGGGCGAGCTCCTACAATGAGCAGTTCTTC.

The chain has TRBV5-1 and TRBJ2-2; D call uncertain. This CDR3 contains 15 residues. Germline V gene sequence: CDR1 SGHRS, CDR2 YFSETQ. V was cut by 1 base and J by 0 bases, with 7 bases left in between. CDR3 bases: TGCGCCAGCAGCTTGACAGTTTCGAACACCGGGGAGCTGTTTTTT. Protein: CASSLTVSNTGELFF.

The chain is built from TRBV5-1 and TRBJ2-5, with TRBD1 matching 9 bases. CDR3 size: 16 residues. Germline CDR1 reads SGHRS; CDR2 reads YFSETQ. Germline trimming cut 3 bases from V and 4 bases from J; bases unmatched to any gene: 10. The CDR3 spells CASSSRTGELGETQYF. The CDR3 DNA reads TGCGCCAGCAGCTCAAGGACAGGGGAATTGGGAGAGACCCAGTACTTC.

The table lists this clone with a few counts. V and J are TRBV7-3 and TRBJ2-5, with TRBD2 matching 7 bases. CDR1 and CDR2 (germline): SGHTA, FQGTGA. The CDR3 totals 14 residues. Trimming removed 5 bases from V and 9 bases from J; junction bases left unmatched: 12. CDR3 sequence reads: CASSLAKGRVPQYF. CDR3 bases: TGTGCCAGCAGCCTCGCGAAGGGGAGGGTTCCCCAGTACTTC.

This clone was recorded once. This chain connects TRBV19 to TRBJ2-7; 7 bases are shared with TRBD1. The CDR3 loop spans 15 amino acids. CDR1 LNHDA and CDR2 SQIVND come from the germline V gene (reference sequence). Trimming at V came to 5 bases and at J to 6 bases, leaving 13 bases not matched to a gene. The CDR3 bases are TGTGCCAGTAGTCCCAGACAGGGATTTTTGGCCGAGCAGTACTTC. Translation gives CASSPRQGFLAEQYF.

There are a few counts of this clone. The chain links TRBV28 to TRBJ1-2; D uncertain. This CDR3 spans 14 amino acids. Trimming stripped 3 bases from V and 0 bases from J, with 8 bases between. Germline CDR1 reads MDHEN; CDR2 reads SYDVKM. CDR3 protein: CASSLAVPNYGYTF. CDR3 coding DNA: TGTGCCAGCAGTTTGGCCGTCCCTAACTATGGCTACACCTTC.

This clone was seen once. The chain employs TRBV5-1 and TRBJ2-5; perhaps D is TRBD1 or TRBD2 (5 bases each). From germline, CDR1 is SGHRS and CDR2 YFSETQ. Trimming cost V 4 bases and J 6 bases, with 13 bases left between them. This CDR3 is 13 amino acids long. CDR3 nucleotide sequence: TGCGCCAGCAGCCGGGGACCCCTACAGACCCAGTACTTC. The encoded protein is CASSRGPLQTQYF.

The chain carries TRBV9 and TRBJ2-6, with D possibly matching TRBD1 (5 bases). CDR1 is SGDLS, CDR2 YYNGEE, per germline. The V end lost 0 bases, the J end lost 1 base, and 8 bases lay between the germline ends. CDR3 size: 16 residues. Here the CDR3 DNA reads TGTGCCAGCAGCGTAGATAGGGGATCTGGGGCCAACGTCCTGACTTTC. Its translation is CASSVDRGSGANVLTF.

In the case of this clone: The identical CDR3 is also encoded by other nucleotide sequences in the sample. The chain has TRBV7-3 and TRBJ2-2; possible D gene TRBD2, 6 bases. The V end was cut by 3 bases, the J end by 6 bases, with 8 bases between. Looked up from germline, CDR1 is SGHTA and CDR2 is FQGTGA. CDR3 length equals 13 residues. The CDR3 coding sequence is TGTGCCAGCAGCTTCGGGAGTGCCGGGGAGCTGTTTTTT. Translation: CASSFGSAGELFF.

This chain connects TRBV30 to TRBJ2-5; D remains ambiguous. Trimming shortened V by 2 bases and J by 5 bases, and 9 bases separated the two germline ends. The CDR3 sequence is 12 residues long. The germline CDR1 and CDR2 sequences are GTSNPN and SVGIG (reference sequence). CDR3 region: CAWSLLRETQYF. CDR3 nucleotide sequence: TGTGCCTGGAGTCTCCTGAGGGAGACCCAGTACTTC.

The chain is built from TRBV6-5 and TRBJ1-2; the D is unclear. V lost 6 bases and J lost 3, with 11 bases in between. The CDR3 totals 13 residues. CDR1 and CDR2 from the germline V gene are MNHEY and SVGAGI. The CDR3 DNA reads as TGTGCCAGCAGCTTCGACGAGGACTATGGCTACACCTTC. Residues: CASSFDEDYGYTF.

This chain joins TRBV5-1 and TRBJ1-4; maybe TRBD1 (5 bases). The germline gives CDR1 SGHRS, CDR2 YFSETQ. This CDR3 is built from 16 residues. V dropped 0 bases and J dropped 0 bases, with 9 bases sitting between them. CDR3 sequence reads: CASSLVTGSTNEKLFF. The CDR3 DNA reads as TGCGCCAGCAGCTTGGTAACAGGTTCAACTAATGAAAAACTGTTTTTT.

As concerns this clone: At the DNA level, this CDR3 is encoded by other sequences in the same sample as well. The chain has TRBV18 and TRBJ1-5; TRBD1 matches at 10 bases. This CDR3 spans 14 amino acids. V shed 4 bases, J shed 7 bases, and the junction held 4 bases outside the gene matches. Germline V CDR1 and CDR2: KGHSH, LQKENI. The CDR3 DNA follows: TGTGCCAGCTCACTCGGACAGGGGGGGCAGCCCCAGCATTTT. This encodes CASSLGQGGQPQHF.

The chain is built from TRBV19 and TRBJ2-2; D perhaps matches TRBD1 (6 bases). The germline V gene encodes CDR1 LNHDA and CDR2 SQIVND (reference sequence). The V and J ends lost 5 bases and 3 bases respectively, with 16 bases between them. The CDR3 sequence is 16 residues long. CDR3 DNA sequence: TGTGCCAGTAGTGGATACAGGGCGGATGACACCGGGGAGCTGTTTTTT. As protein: CASSGYRADDTGELFF.

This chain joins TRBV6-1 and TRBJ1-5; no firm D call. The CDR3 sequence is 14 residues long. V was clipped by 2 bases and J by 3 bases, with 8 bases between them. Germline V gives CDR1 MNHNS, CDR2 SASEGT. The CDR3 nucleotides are TGTGCCAGCAGTGAATTGGCCTACAATCAGCCCCAGCATTTT. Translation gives CASSELAYNQPQHF.

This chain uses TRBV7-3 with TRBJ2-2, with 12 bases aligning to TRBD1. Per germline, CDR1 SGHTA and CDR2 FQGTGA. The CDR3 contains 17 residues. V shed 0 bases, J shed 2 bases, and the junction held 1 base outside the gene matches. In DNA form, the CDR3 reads TGTGCCAGCAGCTTAACGGGGACAGGGGGCAACACCGGGGAGCTGTTTTTT. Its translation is CASSLTGTGGNTGELFF.

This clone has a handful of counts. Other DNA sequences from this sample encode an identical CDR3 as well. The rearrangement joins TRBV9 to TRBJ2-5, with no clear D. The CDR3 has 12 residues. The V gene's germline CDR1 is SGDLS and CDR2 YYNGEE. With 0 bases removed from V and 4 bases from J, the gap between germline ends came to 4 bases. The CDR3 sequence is CASSVEGETQYF. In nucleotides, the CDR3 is TGTGCCAGCAGCGTAGAGGGAGAGACCCAGTACTTC.